This T cell receptor beta chain was profiled in a study of blood T cell repertoires in COVID-19. The CDR3 length is 12 residues. The V gene lost 2 bases and the J gene lost 15 bases, with 15 bases spanning the gap. Per germline, CDR1 SGHRS and CDR2 YFSETQ. Assay: immunoSEQ multiplex PCR; the TCRdb copy retains only in-frame clones and omits some. The sample consists of 130,000 to 150,000 clones, roughly 87% of them appearing once. The receptor's source is a man between 65 and 85 years old with acute or convalescent COVID-19. The sequenced sample consisted of peripheral blood. This chain links TRBV5-1 with TRBJ2-1; D is possibly TRBD1 (6 bases). CDR3: CASSFLRGGLFF. In nucleotides, the CDR3 is TGCGCCAGCAGCTTCCTAAGAGGGGGTCTGTTCTTC.